A single sample gave rise to the 20 T cell receptor beta chains below, sequenced in a study of T-cell memory formation after mild COVID-19. TCRdb recomputed calls from the 5' RACE reads with MiXCR, one row per CDR3 protein. This sample has around 300,000 distinct CDR3 sequences; 12% to 15% occur once, and the top ten carry about 20%. Sequencing used PBMCs or a T cell subset sorted from them (not recorded which). These TCRs come from a man between 18 and 35 years old who had mild COVID-19 (a few samples of this study predate the infection). Cell type and time point are not known.

The V call is TRBV5-1, the J call TRBJ2-2; D not resolved. V gave up 7 bases and J gave up 1 base, with 8 bases separating them. The V gene's germline CDR1 is SGHRS and CDR2 YFSETQ. CDR3 length: 13 amino acids. As DNA, the CDR3 is TGCGCCAGCGGGCCAAGGAACACCGGGGAGCTGTTTTTT. As protein: CASGPRNTGELFF.

The chain has TRBV28 and TRBJ1-5, with TRBD1 as a possible D gene (6 bases). This CDR3 contains 14 residues. The germline V gene has CDR1 MDHEN and CDR2 SYDVKM. V lost 5 bases and J lost 6, with 14 bases in between. CDR3 protein: CASSPTGPRQPQHF. CDR3 bases: TGTGCCAGCAGTCCCACAGGGCCTCGTCAGCCCCAGCATTTT.

This clonotype was counted many times. V and J are TRBV6-4 and TRBJ2-1; unclear D gene. Germline CDR1 reads MRHNA; CDR2 reads SNTAGT. The CDR3 is 11 amino acids. Deletions cut 1 base from V and 8 bases from J, with 3 bases between. CDR3 nucleotide sequence: TGTGCCAGCAGTGACTATGATGAGCAGTTCTTC. Translated, it gives CASSDYDEQFF.

This clonotype was picked up a small number of times. J is TRBJ2-5 and V is TRBV5-4; unclear D gene. Germline V gives CDR1 SGHNT, CDR2 YYREEE (reference sequence). V was shortened by 3 bases and J by 5 bases, with 11 bases between the two germline ends. The CDR3 is made up of 13 amino acids. The CDR3 bases are TGTGCCAGCAGCTCGACGGCGCCGGAGACCCAGTACTTC. This codes for CASSSTAPETQYF.

In this sample, this clonotype turned up many times. The V call is TRBV5-1, the J call TRBJ2-5, with D unresolved. V lost 0 bases to trimming and J lost 1 base, with 10 bases between them. The CDR3 length is 15 residues. The germline V gene encodes CDR1 SGHRS and CDR2 YFSETQ. In DNA, the CDR3 is TGCGCCAGCAGCTTGGGTTTAGTCTCCCAAGAGACCCAGTACTTC. Translation: CASSLGLVSQETQYF. The whole variable domain, filled in from reference TRBV5-1 and TRBJ2-5, reads KAGVTQTPRYLIKTRGQQVTLSCSPISGHRSVSWYQQTPGQGLQFLFEYFSETQRNKGNFPGRFSGRQFSNSRSEMNVSTLELGDSALYLCASSLGLVSQETQYFGPGTRLLVL.

This clonotype was detected a few times. This chain links TRBV4-2 with TRBJ2-3, with D uncertain. The germline V and J ends were trimmed by 1 base and 3 bases, with 8 bases remaining between them. The V gene's germline CDR1 is LGHNA and CDR2 YNFKEQ. This CDR3 has 14 residues. The CDR3 spells CASSQGSWTDTQYF. CDR3 in DNA: TGTGCCAGCAGCCAAGGGTCATGGACAGATACGCAGTATTTT.

This clonotype was picked up a small number of times. The chain links TRBV4-1 to TRBJ2-5; 9 positions match TRBD2. Looked up from germline, CDR1 is MGHRA and CDR2 is YSYEKL. The V and J ends lost 4 bases and 5 bases, in that order; junction bases with no gene match: 11. The CDR3 consists of 16 residues. The DNA of the CDR3 is TGCGCCAGCAGCCGGGCTAGCGGGGCGCGTTTGGAGACCCAGTACTTC. Amino acids: CASSRASGARLETQYF.

The rearrangement uses TRBV2 and TRBJ2-4; D might be TRBD1 (6 bases). Germline V gene data show CDR1 as SNHLY and CDR2 as FYNNEI. There are 15 residues in the CDR3. Trimming stripped 5 bases from V and 0 bases from J, with 11 bases between. The CDR3 bases are TGTGCCAGCAGTAAGGACAGTCTAGCCAAAAACATTCAGTACTTC. This encodes CASSKDSLAKNIQYF.

This clonotype was found a few times. The V call is TRBV28, the J call TRBJ2-7; weak D call: TRBD2 (5 bases). Trimming took off 5 bases at V and 2 bases at J, with 10 bases between the two ends. This CDR3 has 13 residues. Germline CDR1 and CDR2: MDHEN and SYDVKM. This CDR3 reads CASSAGSAYEQYV. The CDR3 DNA is TGTGCCAGCAGTGCGGGTTCGGCCTACGAGCAGTACGTC.

The sample holds many counts of this clonotype. J is TRBJ1-2 and V is TRBV6-5; D not certain. Trimming took 0 bases from V and 2 from J, leaving 10 bases between them. The CDR3 has 15 residues. Germline V CDR1 and CDR2: MNHEY, SVGAGI. The DNA of the CDR3 is TGTGCCAGCAGTTACTCGATTAGCCCAAACTATGGCTACACCTTC. This sequence encodes CASSYSISPNYGYTF.

This clonotype was recorded at least ten times. This rearrangement joins TRBV11-2 to TRBJ2-2, with unresolved D. The length of the CDR3 is 11 residues. V dropped 5 bases and J dropped 6 bases, with 4 bases sitting between them. CDR1 is SGHAT, CDR2 FQNNGV, per germline. The CDR3 DNA reads as TGTGCCAGCAGCCCTCCCGGGGAGCTGTTTTTT. It yields the protein CASSPPGELFF.

This chain links TRBV2 with TRBJ2-5; D remains unclear. The CDR3 has 12 amino acids. Germline lookup yields CDR1 SNHLY and CDR2 FYNNEI. The ends were cut back, 7 bases at V and 8 bases at J, with 14 bases in the middle. CDR3 coding DNA: TGTGCCAGCATCCGGAGCAAGAATACCCAGTACTTC. Its protein product is CASIRSKNTQYF.

This clonotype was counted between two and nine times. The CDR3 nucleotides are TGTGCCAGCAGTTACCAACGGGACAGGGTCGTACGAAATGAGCAGTTCTTC. This translates into CASSYQRDRVVRNEQFF. The chain employs TRBV6-2 or TRBV6-3 and TRBJ2-1; 9 nucleotides line up with TRBD1. V shed 2 bases and J 7 bases; nucleotides not matched to a gene: 12. The CDR3 runs 17 residues. The germline V gene has CDR1 MNHEY and CDR2 SVGEGT.

In DNA, the CDR3 is TGTGCCAGCAGCTCCGGACTCAGTATCACTGAAGCTTTCTTT. Amino acids: CASSSGLSITEAFF. V gene TRBV7-9 combines with J gene TRBJ1-1; no firm D call. Germline CDR1 and CDR2: SEHNR and FQNEAQ (reference sequence). This CDR3 region has 14 residues. With 4 bases removed from V and 4 bases from J, the gap between germline ends came to 13 bases.

The chain joins TRBV28 to TRBJ2-7, with TRBD1 matching 7 bases. The CDR3 sequence is 13 residues long. CDR1 is MDHEN and CDR2 is SYDVKM in the germline V gene. V was clipped by 0 bases and J by 6 bases; unmatched bases: 2. CDR3 bases: TGTGCCAGCAGTTTATGGGCAGGGGGCGAGCAGTACGTC. This codes for CASSLWAGGEQYV.

The J gene is TRBJ2-2, the V gene TRBV5-1; TRBD1 matches at 10 bases. The CDR3 has 15 residues. Germline V gene lookup returns CDR1 SGHRS and CDR2 YFSETQ. After removal of 4 bases from V and 7 bases from J, the junction contained 7 bases not matched to a gene. The CDR3 loop is CASSDPGQGIGELFF. The CDR3 DNA sequence: TGCGCCAGCAGCGACCCGGGACAGGGGATCGGGGAGCTGTTTTTT.

The chain uses TRBV28 and TRBJ2-7, with 9 positions matching TRBD1. The CDR3 sequence is 18 residues long. CDR1 and CDR2 from the germline V gene are MDHEN and SYDVKM. With V trimmed by 6 bases and J by 2 bases, 17 bases remained unmatched. DNA for the CDR3: TGTGCCAGCAGCCGGGACAGGGTGGTCGTAGATGTGGCCTACGAGCAGTACGTC. Translating gives CASSRDRVVVDVAYEQYV.

The rearrangement links TRBV4-1 to TRBJ1-6; D unresolved. Germline CDR1 reads MGHRA; CDR2 reads YSYEKL. The V gene lost 1 base and the J gene lost 5 bases, with 6 bases spanning the gap. The CDR3 is 14 residues long. The CDR3 reads CASSQVRDNSPLHF. DNA of the CDR3: TGCGCCAGCAGCCAAGTGAGGGATAATTCACCCCTCCACTTT.

The chain is built from TRBV7-2 and TRBJ2-5; 8 positions agree with TRBD1. Germline values: CDR1 SGHTA, CDR2 FQGNSA. The ends lost 2 bases at V and 7 bases at J; junction bases unmatched: 21. CDR3 size: 19 residues. CDR3 in amino acids: CASSLFSPDTGGFLGTQYF. The DNA of the CDR3 is TGTGCCAGCAGCTTATTTTCCCCTGATACAGGGGGATTCCTTGGGACCCAGTACTTC.

This clonotype was seen a few times. The chain's CDR3 is CASSLLGEAFF. In DNA form, the CDR3 reads TGCGCCAGCAGCTTGCTGGGCGAAGCTTTCTTT. This chain links TRBV5-1 with TRBJ1-1; D gene unclear. Trimming removed 1 base at V and 8 bases at J, with 6 bases between. Germline CDR1 is SGHRS and CDR2 is YFSETQ. CDR3 length: 11 amino acids.